Sequencing of this T cell receptor beta chain was carried out in a study of cytomegalovirus exposure and HLA in healthy donors. CDR1 and CDR2 from the germline V gene are SQVTM and ANQGSEA. CDR3 length: 13 residues. V gave up 6 bases and J gave up 1 base, with 12 bases separating them. 13 Jbeta primers and 60 Vbeta primers were used for the PCR. The data were produced by immunoSEQ multiplex PCR, yet TCRdb's version contains in-frame clones alone and is incomplete. The sample records roughly 180,000 clones, approximately 71% being singletons. The chain joins TRBV29-1 to TRBJ1-1, with TRBD1 as a possible D gene (5 bases). Sequenced sample: PBMCs. This receptor was obtained from a woman aged 40-49 years in good health and CMV-seropositive. The CDR3 here is CSVGTGSNTEAFF. CDR3 sequence (DNA): TGCAGCGTCGGAACAGGATCGAACACTGAAGCTTTCTTT.